The present T cell receptor beta chain was sequenced within a study of CD8 T cells in ankylosing spondylitis (dated by TCRdb to about 2017). In terms of the full investigation: The study set out to find disease-linked TCR variants by profiling T cell receptor beta repertoires in ankylosing spondylitis patients and healthy donors. Peripheral blood samples were taken, and synovial fluid was additionally collected from ankylosing spondylitis patients. The full study cohort comprised around 25 ankylosing spondylitis patients and around 100 healthy donors.

In its sample, this clonotype was seen a few times. Its cognate antigen has yet to be identified. Base qualities were left out, and no much larger clone turns up one base away. Sequencing instrument: Illumina HiSeq 2500. TCR beta libraries were prepared by quantitative 5'-RACE with molecular barcodes. Regarding the original processing steps: A new computational method based on a probabilistic model of VDJ rearrangement was used to identify disease-linked TCR variants. In TCRdb, the public reads were trimmed at Q25 with fastp and aligned with MiXCR, with productive beta chains retained. Rows with one shared CDR3 protein collapse into an entry with the most common genes and DNA. TCRdb's processing, not the study's, gives the V and J calls here. In this sample the table shows hundreds of thousands of distinct CDR3 sequences, roughly 13% of which occur a single time. Nearly 7% of the sample comes from the top ten.

The research as a whole found: Some of the motif variants had been reported before in the synovial fluid and blood of reactive arthritis patients, a finding that suggests common disease-initiation mechanisms. In peripheral blood, the disease-linked clones were found at relatively low frequencies and had a CD8+ phenotype. Blood from ankylosing spondylitis patients appeared to be characterized by a TCR beta motif made up of several highly homologous amino acid variants. The disease-linked clones were reported as significantly enriched in matched synovial fluid samples from ankylosing spondylitis patients.

This receptor was obtained from a male donor with ankylosing spondylitis. The sequencing input was blood, either unsorted or a sorted T cell fraction (not recorded which).

The nucleotide sequence reads as follows: TGTGCCAGCTGGGTAGGGGGTATGGATACGCAGTATTTT. It specifies CASWVGGMDTQYF. The rearranged chain carries TRBV6-1 and TRBJ2-3; the D region possibly corresponds to TRBD1 (6 bases align). V gives up 8 bases and J gives up 6 bases, and the segment between their germline ends measures 15 bases. Counted from cysteine to phenylalanine, this CDR3 has 13 amino acids. Just CDR3 DNA is preserved here, 39 bases in frame from base 1. CDR1 is given as MNHNS and CDR2 as SASEGT, both from the germline V gene.